A single T cell receptor beta chain is shown here with its context. The record originates from a study of shared clonotypes between healthy human individuals. TCRdb keeps only in-frame clones here, not all; method: immunoSEQ multiplex PCR. The table lists some 2.4 million clones, roughly 93% of them singletons, with 0.35% to 0.45% in the top ten. Trimming shortened V by 5 bases and J by 8 bases, and 21 bases separated the two germline ends. This CDR3 is 16 amino acids long. Per the germline V gene, CDR1 is SGHVS and CDR2 is FQNEAQ. The J gene is TRBJ1-4, the V gene TRBV7-8; no clear D gene. The sample comprised naive CD4+ T cells from PBMCs. The subset: CD45RA+ positively selected. The source of this sequence is a man aged 18 to 35 in good health. Some clones in this sample may be carry-over from other donors' samples. This CDR3 is CASSTHLRAGREKLFF. The DNA of the CDR3 is TGTGCCAGCAGCACCCACCTCCGGGCAGGTCGGGAAAAACTGTTTTTT.